The next 18 T cell receptor beta chains were all read from a single sample in a study of T cell repertoires in cytomegalovirus infection. MiXCR, run by TCRdb on the reads, gives a single entry per CDR3 protein. This table has about 680,000 distinct CDR3 sequences, roughly 24% appearing once. Sequencing used CD8+ T cells from PBMCs. Receptors were obtained from a human donor in good health (CMV status not recorded). Some clones in this sample may be carry-over from other donors' samples.

The V gene is TRBV29-1, the J gene TRBJ1-2, with D possibly TRBD1 on 5 matching bases. Trimming took off 8 bases at V and 2 bases at J, with 15 bases between the two ends. This CDR3 spans 13 amino acids. Germline V gene sequence: CDR1 SQVTM, CDR2 ANQGSEA. CDR3 residues: CSSYLGGNYGYTF. CDR3 DNA: TGCAGCTCCTACCTTGGGGGGAACTATGGCTACACCTTC. The full variable domain, rest sourced from reference TRBV29-1 and TRBJ1-2, is SAVISQKPSRDICQRGTSLTIQCQVDSQVTMMFWYRQQPGQSLTLIATANQGSEATYESGFVIDKFPISRPNLTFSTLTVSNMSPEDSSIYLCSSYLGGNYGYTFGSGTRLTVV.

At least ten counts were recorded for this clonotype. V usage is TRBV7-2 and J usage is TRBJ1-1, with D maybe TRBD1 (6 bases). The ends were cut back, 2 bases at V and 3 bases at J, with 13 bases in the middle. Germline V gene lookup returns CDR1 SGHTA and CDR2 FQGNSA. The CDR3 has 15 residues. In DNA, the CDR3 is TGTGCCAGCAGCTTAAGGAGGGGGAGAGACACTGAAGCTTTCTTT. Protein sequence: CASSLRRGRDTEAFF.

Ten or more counts support this clonotype. A junction end diverges from the germline sequence, so it may reflect a read error. The rearrangement joins TRBV4-3 to TRBJ2-3; the match to TRBD2 covers 8 bases. CDR1 is LGHNA, CDR2 YSLEER, per germline. This CDR3 spans 16 amino acids. CDR3 DNA sequence: TGCGCCAGCAGCAAAGAGTGGACGGGGGGGGCAGATACGCAGTATTTT. Translation gives CASSKEWTGGADTQYF.

The chain recombines TRBV14 with TRBJ2-2, with 11 bases identical to TRBD1. V lost 3 bases, J lost 4 bases, and 4 bases stayed unmatched. Looked up from germline, CDR1 is SGHDN and CDR2 is FVKESK. The CDR3 has 16 residues. CDR3 residues: CASSHRTGGSTGELFF. In DNA, the CDR3 is TGTGCCAGCAGCCACCGGACAGGGGGCTCCACCGGGGAGCTGTTTTTT.

The V and J genes are TRBV5-6 and TRBJ2-1; possibly TRBD1 or TRBD2 for D (5 bases each). The V gene lost 4 bases and the J gene lost 3 bases, with 14 bases spanning the gap. CDR1 and CDR2 from the germline V gene are SGHDT and YYEEEE. The CDR3 extends over 15 amino acids. The CDR3 nucleotides read TGTGCCAGCAGCGCGCCGGGACGGATCTACAATGAGCAGTTCTTC. This sequence encodes CASSAPGRIYNEQFF.

This clonotype was detected ten times or more. The gene calls are TRBV7-8 and TRBJ1-6, with 9 bases that match TRBD1. Unmatched junction bases numbered 4, after V lost 3 bases and J lost 4 bases. From germline, CDR1 is SGHVS and CDR2 FQNEAQ. This CDR3 has 16 residues. The CDR3 reads CASSFTGGGYNSPLHF. The CDR3 DNA reads as TGTGCCAGCAGCTTCACAGGGGGCGGGTATAATTCACCCCTCCACTTT.

This clonotype was seen many times. The chain recombines TRBV20-1 with TRBJ2-1; TRBD1 is a possible D gene (5 bases). Germline V gives CDR1 DFQATT, CDR2 SNEGSKA (reference sequence). The length of the CDR3 is 15 residues. The germline V and J ends were trimmed by 2 bases and 0 bases, with 11 bases remaining between them. The CDR3, as DNA: TGCAGTGCTAGAAGAAGGGGTCGCTCCTACAATGAGCAGTTCTTC. Translated, it gives CSARRRGRSYNEQFF.

The chain joins TRBV28 to TRBJ1-1; D gene ambiguous. CDR1 and CDR2 from the germline V gene are MDHEN and SYDVKM. CDR3 length equals 14 residues. Trimming took off 6 bases at V and 3 bases at J, with 14 bases between the two ends. The CDR3 region has the DNA TGTGCCAGCAGCCTTGAAGGGTCTGACACTGAAGCTTTCTTT. This gives the protein CASSLEGSDTEAFF. The variable domain in full, with the rest retrieved from reference TRBV28 and TRBJ1-1, is DVKVTQSSRYLVKRTGEKVFLECVQDMDHENMFWYRQDPGLGLRLIYFSYDVKMKEKGDIPEGYSVSREKKERFSLILESASTNQTSMYLCASSLEGSDTEAFFGQGTRLTVV.

This clonotype was observed a few times. The V call is TRBV28, the J call TRBJ1-2, with D perhaps matching TRBD1 (5 bases). Germline V CDR1 and CDR2: MDHEN, SYDVKM. V was pared by 4 bases and J by 0 bases, with 12 bases between. This CDR3 comprises 15 residues. CDR3 DNA sequence: TGTGCCAGCAGTTACGATGGGGGGGCTAACTATGGCTACACCTTC. Translating gives CASSYDGGANYGYTF.

This clonotype was seen repeatedly, ten times or more. V and J are TRBV7-2 and TRBJ2-7, with D tentatively TRBD1 or TRBD2 (6 bases each). The germline V gene encodes CDR1 SGHTA and CDR2 FQGNSA. V dropped 3 bases and J dropped 4 bases, with 10 bases sitting between them. The CDR3 covers 13 residues. This chain's CDR3 is CASSLGGVYEQYF. CDR3 coding DNA: TGTGCCAGCAGCTTGGGGGGCGTATACGAGCAGTACTTC.

Here the CDR3 reads CASRRLDYGYTF. As DNA, the CDR3 is TGTGCCAGCAGACGTCTTGACTATGGCTACACCTTC. J is TRBJ1-2 and V is TRBV5-5; D gene unclear. Trimming shortened V by 5 bases and J by 3 bases, and 8 bases separated the two germline ends. This CDR3 has 12 residues. Germline loops: CDR1 SGHKS, CDR2 YYEKEE (reference sequence).

Comments on this clonotype: Its ends do not fully match the called genes, so a read error is possible. The chain combines TRBV28 with TRBJ2-1; D possibly corresponds to TRBD1 (5 bases). Germline V gives CDR1 MDHEN, CDR2 SYDVKM. This CDR3 contains 15 residues. In DNA, the CDR3 is TGTGCCAACAGTTTGGTAGGGGCGAGTAACAATGAGCAGTTCTTC. Amino acids: CANSLVGASNNEQFF.

Many counts were recorded for this clonotype. The chain joins TRBV7-8 to TRBJ1-1; possible D gene TRBD1, 6 bases. The CDR3 length is 15 residues. Trimming left V 5 bases short and J 3 bases short, with 16 bases between. CDR1 and CDR2 from the germline V gene are SGHVS and FQNEAQ. The CDR3 loop is CASSDHRVDYTEAFF. The CDR3 coding sequence is TGTGCCAGCAGCGACCACAGGGTTGACTACACTGAAGCTTTCTTT. Using reference TRBV7-8 and TRBJ1-1 for the parts outside the CDR3, the full variable domain is GAGVSQSPRYKVAKRGQDVALRCDPISGHVSLFWYQQALGQGPEFLTYFQNEAQLDKSGLPSDRFFAERPEGSVSTLKIQRTQQEDSAVYLCASSDHRVDYTEAFFGQGTRLTVV.

CDR3 DNA sequence: TGCGCCAGCAGCCCCCCTGGACAGGGACCTCAGCCCCAGCATTTT. Residues: CASSPPGQGPQPQHF. The J gene is TRBJ1-5, the V gene TRBV4-1; TRBD1 matches at 8 bases. After removal of 4 bases from V and 6 bases from J, the junction contained 8 bases not matched to a gene. The germline V gene encodes CDR1 MGHRA and CDR2 YSYEKL. The CDR3 is 15 residues long.

Only a few counts were recorded for this clonotype. The rearrangement joins TRBV7-8 to TRBJ2-7; D not certain. The CDR3 consists of 15 residues. Looked up from germline, CDR1 is SGHVS and CDR2 is FQNEAQ. The V gene lost 6 bases and the J gene lost 7 bases, with 22 bases spanning the gap. CDR3 in DNA: TGTGCCAGCAGACCTAGAGCCGGGCCCGGCGAGGAGCAGTACGTC. Encoded protein: CASRPRAGPGEEQYV.

This clonotype was found a few times. The genes are TRBV13 and TRBJ2-7; 9 bases are shared with TRBD1. Trimming took 3 bases from V and 7 from J; bases not matched to a gene: 4. The CDR3 length is 13 residues. Germline CDR1 and CDR2: PRHDT and FYEKMQ (reference sequence). The CDR3: CASSFRTGAEQYF. CDR3 sequence (DNA): TGTGCCAGCAGCTTTCGGACAGGGGCAGAGCAGTACTTC. The variable domain in full, with the rest retrieved from reference TRBV13 and TRBJ2-7, is AAGVIQSPRHLIKEKRETATLKCYPIPRHDTVYWYQQGPGQDPQFLISFYEKMQSDKGSIPDRFSAQQFSDYHSELNMSSLELGDSALYFCASSFRTGAEQYFGPGTRLTVT.

This clonotype was observed a few times. This chain links TRBV11-1 with TRBJ2-5, with D unclear. The V gene's germline CDR1 is SGHAT and CDR2 FQDESV (reference sequence). The CDR3 has 13 amino acids. V shed 3 bases and J shed 4 bases, with 9 bases lying between them. The CDR3 is CASSLRPRETQYF. The CDR3 region has the DNA TGTGCCAGCAGCTTGAGACCACGAGAGACCCAGTACTTC. Full variable domain (missing parts from reference TRBV11-1 and TRBJ2-5): EAEVAQSPRYKITEKSQAVAFWCDPISGHATLYWYRQILGQGPELLVQFQDESVVDDSQLPKDRFSAERLKGVDSTLKIQPAELGDSAMYLCASSLRPRETQYFGPGTRLLVL.

The chain employs TRBV5-6 and TRBJ2-7, with D possibly called TRBD1 or TRBD2 (7 bases each). V dropped 4 bases and J dropped 3 bases, with 23 bases sitting between them. Germline V gene sequence: CDR1 SGHDT, CDR2 YYEEEE. The CDR3 has 17 amino acids. The CDR3 DNA follows: TGTGCCAGCAGCCCAGGGAGGGCGAGACAGGGAGTCTACGAGCAGTACTTC. This translates into CASSPGRARQGVYEQYF.